The present TCR beta chain was sequenced within a study of T cells in Graves' hyperthyroidism and ophthalmopathy. Study-level background: Peripheral blood collection took place at initial diagnosis, before any treatment.

This CDR3 has 13 residues. The V end was cut by 7 bases, the J end by 3 bases, with 12 bases between. Germline CDR1 SGHAT, CDR2 FQDESV (reference sequence). Amplified regions were TCR beta CDR3 sequences from RNA transcripts. HTBI primers were the set used in a first-round RT-PCR of the TCR CDR3. TCRdb re-analysed the multiplex PCR reads in MiXCR, keeping a single row per CDR3 protein. Of fewer than 700,000 distinct CDR3 sequences listed, over 15% are singletons. This clonotype was recorded at least ten times. Its antigen is as yet unknown. Study-wide results and limits: Ophthalmopathy and stable hyperthyroidism were told apart by a 13 V-J model. With a median lead of around 5.9 months before onset, the model predicted ophthalmopathy.

Each 10 ml fresh peripheral blood draw supplied the PBMCs. The chain carries TRBV11-1 and TRBJ1-1; D may be TRBD1 (5 bases). Source material: blood. The TCR sequence derives from a woman aged 18 to 35 with Graves' ophthalmopathy. CDR3 DNA sequence: TGTGCCAGCAACAGAGGGGTATACACTGAAGCTTTCTTT. Encoded protein: CASNRGVYTEAFF.